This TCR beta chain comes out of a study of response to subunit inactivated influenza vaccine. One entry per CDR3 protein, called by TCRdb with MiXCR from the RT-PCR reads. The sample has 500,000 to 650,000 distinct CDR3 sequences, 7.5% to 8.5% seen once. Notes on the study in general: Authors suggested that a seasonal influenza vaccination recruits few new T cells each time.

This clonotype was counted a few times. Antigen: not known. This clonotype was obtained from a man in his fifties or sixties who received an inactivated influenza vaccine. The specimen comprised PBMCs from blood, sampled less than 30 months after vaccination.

The CDR3 here is CASSQDFAQQETQYF. The CDR3 nucleotides read TGCGCCAGCAGCCAAGATTTCGCACAGCAAGAGACCCAGTACTTC. The V call is TRBV4-1, the J call TRBJ2-5; D is undetermined. The V gene lost 0 bases and the J gene lost 2 bases, with 10 bases spanning the gap. The germline V gene encodes CDR1 MGHRA and CDR2 YSYEKL. The CDR3 contains 15 residues.